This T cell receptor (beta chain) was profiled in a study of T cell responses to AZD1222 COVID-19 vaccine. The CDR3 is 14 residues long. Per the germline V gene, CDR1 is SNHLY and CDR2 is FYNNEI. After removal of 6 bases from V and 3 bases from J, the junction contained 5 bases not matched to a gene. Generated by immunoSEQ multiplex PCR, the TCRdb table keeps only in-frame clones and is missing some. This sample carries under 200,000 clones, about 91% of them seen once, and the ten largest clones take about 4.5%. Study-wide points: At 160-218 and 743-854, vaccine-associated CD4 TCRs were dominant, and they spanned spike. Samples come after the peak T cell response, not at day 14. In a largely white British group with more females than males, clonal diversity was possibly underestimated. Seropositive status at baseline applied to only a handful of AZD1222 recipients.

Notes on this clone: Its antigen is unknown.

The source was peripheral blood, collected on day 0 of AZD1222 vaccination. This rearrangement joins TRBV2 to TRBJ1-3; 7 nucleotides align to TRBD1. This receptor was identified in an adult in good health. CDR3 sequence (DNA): TGTGCCAGCAGGGAGGACAGGTTTGGAAACACCATATATTTT. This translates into CASREDRFGNTIYF.